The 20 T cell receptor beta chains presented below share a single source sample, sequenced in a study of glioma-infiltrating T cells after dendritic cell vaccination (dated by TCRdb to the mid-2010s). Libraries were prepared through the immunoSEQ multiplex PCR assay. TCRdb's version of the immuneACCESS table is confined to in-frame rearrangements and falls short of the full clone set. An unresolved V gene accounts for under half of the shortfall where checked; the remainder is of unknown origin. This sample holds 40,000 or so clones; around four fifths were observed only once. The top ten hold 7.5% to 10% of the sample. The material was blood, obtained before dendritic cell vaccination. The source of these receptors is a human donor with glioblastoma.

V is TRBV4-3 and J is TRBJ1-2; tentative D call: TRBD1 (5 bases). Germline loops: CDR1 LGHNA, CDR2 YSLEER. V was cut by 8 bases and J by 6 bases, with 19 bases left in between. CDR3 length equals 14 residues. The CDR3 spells CASGTTIRGDGYTF. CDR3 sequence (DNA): TGCGCCAGCGGGACGACGATCCGGGGGGATGGCTACACCTTC.

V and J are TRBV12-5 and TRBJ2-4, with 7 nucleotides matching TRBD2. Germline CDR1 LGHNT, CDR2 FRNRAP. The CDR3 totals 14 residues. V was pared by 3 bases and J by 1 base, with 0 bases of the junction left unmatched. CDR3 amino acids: CASGFGGAKNIQYF. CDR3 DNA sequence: TGTGCTAGTGGTTTCGGGGGGGCCAAAAACATTCAGTACTTC.

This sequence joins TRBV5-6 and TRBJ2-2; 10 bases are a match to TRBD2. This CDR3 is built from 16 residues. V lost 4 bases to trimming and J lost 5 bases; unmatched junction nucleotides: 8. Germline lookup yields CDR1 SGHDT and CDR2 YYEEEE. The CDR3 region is CASSMTVAGGTGELFF. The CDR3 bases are TGTGCCAGCAGCATGACTGTAGCGGGGGGAACCGGGGAGCTGTTTTTT.

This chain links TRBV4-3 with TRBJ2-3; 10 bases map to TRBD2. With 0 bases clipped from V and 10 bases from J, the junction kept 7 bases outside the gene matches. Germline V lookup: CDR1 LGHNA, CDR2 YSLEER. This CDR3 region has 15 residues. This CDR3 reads CASSQDRSGGAAQYF. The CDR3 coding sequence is TGCGCCAGCAGCCAAGATCGCAGCGGGGGGGCCGCGCAGTATTTT.

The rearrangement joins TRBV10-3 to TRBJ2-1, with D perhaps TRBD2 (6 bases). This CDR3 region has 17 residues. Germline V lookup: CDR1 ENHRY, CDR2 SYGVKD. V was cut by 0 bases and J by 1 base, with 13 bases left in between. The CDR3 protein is CAISESPGGTSYNEQFF. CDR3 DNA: TGTGCCATCAGTGAGTCTCCCGGGGGTACGTCCTACAATGAGCAGTTCTTC.

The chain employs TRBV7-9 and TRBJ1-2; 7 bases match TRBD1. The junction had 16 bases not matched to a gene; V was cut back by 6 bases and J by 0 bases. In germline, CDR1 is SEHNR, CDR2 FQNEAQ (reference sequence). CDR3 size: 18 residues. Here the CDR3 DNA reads TGTGCCAGCAGGCCAAACACAGGGGTCGGGAGGGCTAACTATGGCTACACCTTC. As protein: CASRPNTGVGRANYGYTF. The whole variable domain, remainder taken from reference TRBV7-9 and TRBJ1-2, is DTGVSQNPRHKITKRGQNVTFRCDPISEHNRLYWYRQTLGQGPEFLTYFQNEAQLEKSRLLSDRFSAERPKGSFSTLEIQRTEQGDSAMYLCASRPNTGVGRANYGYTFGSGTRLTVV.

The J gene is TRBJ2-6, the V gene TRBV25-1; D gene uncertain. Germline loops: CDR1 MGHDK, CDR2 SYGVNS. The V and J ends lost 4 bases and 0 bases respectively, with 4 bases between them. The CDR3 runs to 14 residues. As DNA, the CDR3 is TGTGCCAGCAGTGGAGACTCTGGGGCCAACGTCCTGACTTTC. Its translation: CASSGDSGANVLTF.

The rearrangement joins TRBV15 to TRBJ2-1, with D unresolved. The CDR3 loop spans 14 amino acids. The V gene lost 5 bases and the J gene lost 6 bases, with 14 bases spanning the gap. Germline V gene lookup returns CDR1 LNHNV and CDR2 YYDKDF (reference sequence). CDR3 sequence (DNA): TGTGCCACCAGCGTTGACACAGCCTCCAATGAGCAGTTCTTC. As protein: CATSVDTASNEQFF.

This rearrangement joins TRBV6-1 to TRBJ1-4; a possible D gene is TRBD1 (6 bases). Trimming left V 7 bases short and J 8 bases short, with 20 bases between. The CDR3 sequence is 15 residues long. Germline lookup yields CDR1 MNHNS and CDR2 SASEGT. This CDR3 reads CASTLDLTGREKLFF. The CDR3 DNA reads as TGTGCCAGCACCCTCGACTTGACAGGAAGAGAAAAACTGTTTTTT.

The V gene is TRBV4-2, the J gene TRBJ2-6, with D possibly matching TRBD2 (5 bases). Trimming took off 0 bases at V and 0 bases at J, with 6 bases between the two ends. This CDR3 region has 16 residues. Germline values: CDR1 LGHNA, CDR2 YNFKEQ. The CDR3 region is CASSQERVSGANVLTF. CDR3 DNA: TGTGCCAGCAGCCAAGAGAGGGTCTCTGGGGCCAACGTCCTGACTTTC.

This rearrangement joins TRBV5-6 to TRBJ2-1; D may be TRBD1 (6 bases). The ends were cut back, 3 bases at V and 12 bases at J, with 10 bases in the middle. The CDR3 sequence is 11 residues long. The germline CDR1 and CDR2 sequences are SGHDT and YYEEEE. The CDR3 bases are TGTGCCAGCAGCTCAGGGGATAGGCAGTTCTTC. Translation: CASSSGDRQFF.

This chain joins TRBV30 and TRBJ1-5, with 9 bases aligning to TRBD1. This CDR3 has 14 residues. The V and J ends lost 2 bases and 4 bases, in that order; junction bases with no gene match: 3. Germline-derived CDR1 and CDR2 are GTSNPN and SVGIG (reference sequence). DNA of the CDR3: TGTGCCTGGAGTACGGGACAGGGTAATCAGCCCCAGCATTTT. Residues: CAWSTGQGNQPQHF.

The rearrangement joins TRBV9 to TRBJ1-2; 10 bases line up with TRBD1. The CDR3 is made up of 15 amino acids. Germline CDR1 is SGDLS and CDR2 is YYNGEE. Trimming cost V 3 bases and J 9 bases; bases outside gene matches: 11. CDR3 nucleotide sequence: TGTGCCAGCAGCGCAGCCGCCGGGACAGGGGCGAGCTACACCTTC. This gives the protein CASSAAAGTGASYTF.

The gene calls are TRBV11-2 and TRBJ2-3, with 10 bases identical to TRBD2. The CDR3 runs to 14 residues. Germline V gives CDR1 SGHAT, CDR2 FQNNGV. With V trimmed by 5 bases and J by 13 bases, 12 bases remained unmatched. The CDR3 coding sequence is TGTGCCAGCAGCAAAGTCTTGGCTAGCGGGGGAAAGTATTTT. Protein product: CASSKVLASGGKYF. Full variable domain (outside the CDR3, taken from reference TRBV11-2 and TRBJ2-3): EAGVAQSPRYKIIEKRQSVAFWCNPISGHATLYWYQQILGQGPKLLIQFQNNGVVDDSQLPKDRFSAERLKGVDSTLKIQPAKLEDSAVYLCASSKVLASGGKYFGPGTRLTVL.

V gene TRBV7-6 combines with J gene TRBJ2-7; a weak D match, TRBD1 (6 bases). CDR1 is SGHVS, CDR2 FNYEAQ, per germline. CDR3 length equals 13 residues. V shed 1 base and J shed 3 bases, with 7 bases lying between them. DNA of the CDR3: TGTGCCAGCAGCTTAGGGACAGTCTACGAGCAGTACTTC. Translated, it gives CASSLGTVYEQYF.

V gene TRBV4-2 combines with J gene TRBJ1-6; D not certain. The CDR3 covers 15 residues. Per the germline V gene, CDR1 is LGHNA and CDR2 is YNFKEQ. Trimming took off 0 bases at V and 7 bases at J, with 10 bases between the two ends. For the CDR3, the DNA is TGTGCCAGCAGCCAAGAACAACAGCACAATTCACCCCTCCACTTT. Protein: CASSQEQQHNSPLHF.

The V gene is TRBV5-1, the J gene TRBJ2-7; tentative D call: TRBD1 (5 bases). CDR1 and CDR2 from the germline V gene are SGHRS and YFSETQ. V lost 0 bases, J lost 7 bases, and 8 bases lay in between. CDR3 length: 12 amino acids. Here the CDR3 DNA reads TGCGCCAGCAGCTTGGAGGGGCGGGAGCAGTACTTC. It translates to CASSLEGREQYF.

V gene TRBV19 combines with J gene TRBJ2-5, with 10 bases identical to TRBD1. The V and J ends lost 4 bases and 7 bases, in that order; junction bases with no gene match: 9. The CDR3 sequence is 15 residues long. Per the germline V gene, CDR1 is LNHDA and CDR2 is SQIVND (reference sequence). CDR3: CASSTGPGQGRTQYF. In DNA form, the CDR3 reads TGTGCCAGTAGTACGGGACCGGGACAGGGGAGGACCCAGTACTTC.

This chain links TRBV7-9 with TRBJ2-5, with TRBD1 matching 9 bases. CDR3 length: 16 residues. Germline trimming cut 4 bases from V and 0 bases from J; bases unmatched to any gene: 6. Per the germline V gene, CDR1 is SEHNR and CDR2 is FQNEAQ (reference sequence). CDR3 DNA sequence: TGTGCCAGCAGCTCCCCCGGGACAGGGAACCAAGAGACCCAGTACTTC. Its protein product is CASSSPGTGNQETQYF. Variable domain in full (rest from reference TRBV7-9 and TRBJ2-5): DTGVSQNPRHKITKRGQNVTFRCDPISEHNRLYWYRQTLGQGPEFLTYFQNEAQLEKSRLLSDRFSAERPKGSFSTLEIQRTEQGDSAMYLCASSSPGTGNQETQYFGPGTRLLVL.

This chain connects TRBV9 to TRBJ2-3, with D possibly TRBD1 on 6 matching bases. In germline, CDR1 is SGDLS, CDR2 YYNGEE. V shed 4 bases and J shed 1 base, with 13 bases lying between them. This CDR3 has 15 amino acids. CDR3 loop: CASSTSGVGTDTQYF. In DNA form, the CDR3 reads TGTGCCAGCAGCACCTCAGGGGTAGGCACAGATACGCAGTATTTT. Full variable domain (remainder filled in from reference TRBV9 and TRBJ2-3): DSGVTQTPKHLITATGQRVTLRCSPRSGDLSVYWYQQSLDQGLQFLIQYYNGEERAKGNILERFSAQQFPDLHSELNLSSLELGDSALYFCASSTSGVGTDTQYFGPGTRLTVL.